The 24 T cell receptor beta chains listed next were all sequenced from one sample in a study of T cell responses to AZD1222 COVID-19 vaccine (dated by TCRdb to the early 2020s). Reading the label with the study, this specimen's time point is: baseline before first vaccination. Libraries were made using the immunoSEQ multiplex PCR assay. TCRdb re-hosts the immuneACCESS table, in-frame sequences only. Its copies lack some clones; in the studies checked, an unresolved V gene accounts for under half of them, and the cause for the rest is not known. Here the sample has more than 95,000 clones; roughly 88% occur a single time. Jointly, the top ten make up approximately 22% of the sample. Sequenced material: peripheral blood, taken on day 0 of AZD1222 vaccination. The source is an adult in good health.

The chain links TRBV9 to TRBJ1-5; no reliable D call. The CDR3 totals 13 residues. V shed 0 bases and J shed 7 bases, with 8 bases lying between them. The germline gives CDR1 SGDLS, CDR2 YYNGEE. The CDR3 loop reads CASSVGSGQPQHF. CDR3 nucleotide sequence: TGTGCCAGCAGCGTAGGATCTGGGCAGCCCCAGCATTTT.

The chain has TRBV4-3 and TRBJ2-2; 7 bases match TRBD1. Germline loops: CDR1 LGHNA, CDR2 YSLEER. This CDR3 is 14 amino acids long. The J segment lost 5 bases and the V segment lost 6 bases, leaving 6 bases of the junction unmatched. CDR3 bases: TGCGCCAGCAGTCTCGCCAGGGGGACCGGGGAGCTGTTTTTT. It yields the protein CASSLARGTGELFF.

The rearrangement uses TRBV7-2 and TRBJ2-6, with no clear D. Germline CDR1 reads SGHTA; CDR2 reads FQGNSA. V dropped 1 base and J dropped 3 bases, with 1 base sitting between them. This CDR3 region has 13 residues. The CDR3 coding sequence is TGTGCCAGCAGCTTAGTTGGGGCCAACGTCCTGACTTTC. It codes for CASSLVGANVLTF.

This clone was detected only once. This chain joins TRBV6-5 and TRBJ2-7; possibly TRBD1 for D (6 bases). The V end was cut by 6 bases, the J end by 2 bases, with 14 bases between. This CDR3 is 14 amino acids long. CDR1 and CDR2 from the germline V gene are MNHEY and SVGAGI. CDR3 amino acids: CASSPMTGAYEQYF. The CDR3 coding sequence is TGTGCCAGCAGCCCAATGACAGGCGCCTACGAGCAGTACTTC.

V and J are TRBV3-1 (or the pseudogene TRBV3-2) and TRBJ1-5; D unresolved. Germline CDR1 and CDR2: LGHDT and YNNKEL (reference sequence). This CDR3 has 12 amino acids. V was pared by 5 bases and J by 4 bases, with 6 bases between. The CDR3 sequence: CASSRWNQPQHF. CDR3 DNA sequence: TGTGCCAGCAGCAGATGGAATCAGCCCCAGCATTTT.

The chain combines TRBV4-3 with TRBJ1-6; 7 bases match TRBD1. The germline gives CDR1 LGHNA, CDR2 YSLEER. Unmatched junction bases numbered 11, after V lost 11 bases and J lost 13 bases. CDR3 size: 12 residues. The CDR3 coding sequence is TGCGCCGCCGGCCCAGGGGGAGTCCCCCTCCACTTT. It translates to CAAGPGGVPLHF.

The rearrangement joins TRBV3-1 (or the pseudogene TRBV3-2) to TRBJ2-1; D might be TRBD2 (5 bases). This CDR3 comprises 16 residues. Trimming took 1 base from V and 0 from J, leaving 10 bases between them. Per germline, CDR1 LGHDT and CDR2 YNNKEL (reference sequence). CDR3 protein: CASSQAPSTSYNEQFF. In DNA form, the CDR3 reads TGTGCCAGCAGCCAAGCTCCTAGCACCTCCTACAATGAGCAGTTCTTC.

In DNA form, the CDR3 reads TGTGCCAGCAGCCCAAGCATATTGCTTTATCGTCAGCCCCAGCATTTT. Translating gives CASSPSILLYRQPQHF. The chain is built from TRBV7-8 and TRBJ1-5; D uncertain. The CDR3 is 16 amino acids. V was trimmed by 5 bases and J by 6 bases, leaving 20 bases between them. Germline V lookup: CDR1 SGHVS, CDR2 FQNEAQ.

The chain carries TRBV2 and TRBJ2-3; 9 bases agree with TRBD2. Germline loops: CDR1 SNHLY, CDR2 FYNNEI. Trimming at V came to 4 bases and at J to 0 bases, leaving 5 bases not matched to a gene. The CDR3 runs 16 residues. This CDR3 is CASSASGGTSTDTQYF. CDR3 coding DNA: TGTGCCAGCAGTGCCAGCGGGGGGACTAGCACAGATACGCAGTATTTT.

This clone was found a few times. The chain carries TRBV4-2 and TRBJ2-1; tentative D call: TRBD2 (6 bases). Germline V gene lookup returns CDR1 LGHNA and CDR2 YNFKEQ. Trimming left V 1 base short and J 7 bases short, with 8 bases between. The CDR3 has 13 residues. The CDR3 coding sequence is TGTGCCAGCAGCCAAGTCGGGGGAAATGAGCAGTTCTTC. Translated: CASSQVGGNEQFF.

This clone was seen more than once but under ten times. CDR3 amino acids: CASGGQNTEAFF. CDR3 nucleotide sequence: TGTGCCAGTGGGGGGCAGAACACTGAAGCTTTCTTT. This chain uses TRBV19 with TRBJ1-1; tentatively, D is TRBD1 (6 bases). V was trimmed by 8 bases and J by 1 base, leaving 8 bases between them. The germline V gene encodes CDR1 LNHDA and CDR2 SQIVND (reference sequence). This CDR3 contains 12 residues.

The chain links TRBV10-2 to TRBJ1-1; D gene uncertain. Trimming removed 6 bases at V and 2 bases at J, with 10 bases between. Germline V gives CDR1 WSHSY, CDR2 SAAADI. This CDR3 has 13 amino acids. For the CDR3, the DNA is TGCGCCAGCAGCGACGGGGAAAACACTGAAGCTTTCTTT. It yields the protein CASSDGENTEAFF.

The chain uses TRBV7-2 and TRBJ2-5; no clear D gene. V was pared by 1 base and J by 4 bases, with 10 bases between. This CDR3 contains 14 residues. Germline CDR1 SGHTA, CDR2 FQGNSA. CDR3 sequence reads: CASSLGGQPETQYF. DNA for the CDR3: TGTGCCAGCAGCTTAGGCGGTCAGCCAGAGACCCAGTACTTC.

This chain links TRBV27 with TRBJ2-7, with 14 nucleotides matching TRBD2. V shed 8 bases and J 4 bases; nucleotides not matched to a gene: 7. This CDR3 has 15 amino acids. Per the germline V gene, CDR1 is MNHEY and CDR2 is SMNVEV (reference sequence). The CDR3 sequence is CASFPGTSGSYEQYF. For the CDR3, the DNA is TGTGCCAGCTTCCCAGGGACTAGCGGGAGTTACGAGCAGTACTTC.

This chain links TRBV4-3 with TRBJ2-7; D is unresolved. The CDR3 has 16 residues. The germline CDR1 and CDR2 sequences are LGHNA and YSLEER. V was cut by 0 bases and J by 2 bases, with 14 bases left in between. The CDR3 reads CASSQDLLGDTYEQYF. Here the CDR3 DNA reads TGCGCCAGCAGCCAAGATCTCCTCGGTGATACCTACGAGCAGTACTTC.

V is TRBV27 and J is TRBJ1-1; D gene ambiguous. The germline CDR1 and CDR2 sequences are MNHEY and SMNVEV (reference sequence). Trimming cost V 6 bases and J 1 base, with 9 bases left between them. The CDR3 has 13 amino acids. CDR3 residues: CASSLGRNTEAFF. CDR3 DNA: TGTGCCAGCAGCCTCGGCCGGAACACTGAAGCTTTCTTT.

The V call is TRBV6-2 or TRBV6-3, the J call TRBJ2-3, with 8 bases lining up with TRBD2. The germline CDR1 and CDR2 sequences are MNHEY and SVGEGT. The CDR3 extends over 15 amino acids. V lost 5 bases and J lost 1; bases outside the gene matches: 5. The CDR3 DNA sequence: TGTGCCAGCAGTCAACTTAGCGGGGGCACAGATACGCAGTATTTT. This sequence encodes CASSQLSGGTDTQYF.

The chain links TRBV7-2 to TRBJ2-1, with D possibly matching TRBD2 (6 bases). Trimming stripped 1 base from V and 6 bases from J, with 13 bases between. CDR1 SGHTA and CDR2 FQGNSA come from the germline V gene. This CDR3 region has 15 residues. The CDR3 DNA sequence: TGTGCCAGCAGCTTAGTCGGAGGGGTCCGCAATGAGCAGTTCTTC. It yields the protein CASSLVGGVRNEQFF. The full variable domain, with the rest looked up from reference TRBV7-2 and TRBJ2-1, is GAGVSQSPSNKVTEKGKDVELRCDPISGHTALYWYRQSLGQGLEFLIYFQGNSAPDKSGLPSDRFSAERTGGSVSTLTIQRTQQEDSAVYLCASSLVGGVRNEQFFGPGTRLTVL.

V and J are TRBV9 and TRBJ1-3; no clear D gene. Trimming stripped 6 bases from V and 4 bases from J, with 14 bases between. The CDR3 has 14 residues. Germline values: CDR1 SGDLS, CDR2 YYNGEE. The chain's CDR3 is CASMRGREGNTIYF. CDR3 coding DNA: TGTGCCAGCATGAGAGGGCGCGAGGGAAACACCATATATTTT.

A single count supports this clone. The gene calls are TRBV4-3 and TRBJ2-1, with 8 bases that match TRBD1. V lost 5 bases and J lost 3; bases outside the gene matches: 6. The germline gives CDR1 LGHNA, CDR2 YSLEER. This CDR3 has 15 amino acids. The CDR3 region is CASSTQGENYNEQFF. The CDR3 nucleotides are TGCGCCAGCAGCACACAGGGGGAAAACTACAATGAGCAGTTCTTC.

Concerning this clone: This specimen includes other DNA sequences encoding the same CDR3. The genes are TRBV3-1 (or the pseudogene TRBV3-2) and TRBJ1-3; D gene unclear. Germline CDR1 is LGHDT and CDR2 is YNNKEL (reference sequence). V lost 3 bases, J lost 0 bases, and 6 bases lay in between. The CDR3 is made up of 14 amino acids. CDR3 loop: CASSQVSSGNTIYF. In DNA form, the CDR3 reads TGTGCCAGCAGCCAGGTCAGCTCTGGAAACACCATATATTTT.

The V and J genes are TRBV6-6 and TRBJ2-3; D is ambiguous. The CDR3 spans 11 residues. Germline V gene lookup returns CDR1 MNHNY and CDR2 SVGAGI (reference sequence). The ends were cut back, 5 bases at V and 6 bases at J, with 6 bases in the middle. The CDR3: CASSRMDTQYF. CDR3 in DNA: TGTGCCAGCAGTCGCATGGATACGCAGTATTTT.

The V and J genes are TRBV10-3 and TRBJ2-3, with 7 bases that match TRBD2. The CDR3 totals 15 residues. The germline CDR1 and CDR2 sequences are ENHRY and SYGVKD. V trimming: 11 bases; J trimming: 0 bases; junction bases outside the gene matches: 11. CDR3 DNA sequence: TGTGCCTCCTCCTGGGGGAGGGCTAGCACAGATACGCAGTATTTT. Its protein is CASSWGRASTDTQYF.

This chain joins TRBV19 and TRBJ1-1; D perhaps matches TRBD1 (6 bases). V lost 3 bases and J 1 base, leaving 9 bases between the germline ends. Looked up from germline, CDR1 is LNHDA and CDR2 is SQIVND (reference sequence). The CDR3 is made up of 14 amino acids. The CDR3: CASSILGANTEAFF. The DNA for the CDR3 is TGTGCCAGTAGTATTCTGGGGGCGAACACTGAAGCTTTCTTT. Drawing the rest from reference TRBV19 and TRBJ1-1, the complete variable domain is DGGITQSPKYLFRKEGQNVTLSCEQNLNHDAMYWYRQDPGQGLRLIYYSQIVNDFQKGDIAEGYSVSREKKESFPLTVTSAQKNPTAFYLCASSILGANTEAFFGQGTRLTVV.